The entry below describes one T cell receptor beta chain. The CDR3 is made up of 15 amino acids. Germline V gene data show CDR1 as LGHNT and CDR2 as FRNRAP. V lost 1 base and J 0 bases, leaving 7 bases between the germline ends. The sample is drawn from a study of blood T cell repertoires in COVID-19. The method was immunoSEQ multiplex PCR; TCRdb's version includes in-frame clones alone and lacks a portion of them. The sample contains approximately 110,000 clones, roughly 80% of which appear only once. The sequenced material came from peripheral blood. The receptor comes from a woman of 80 years or more with acute or convalescent COVID-19. The rearrangement joins TRBV12-5 to TRBJ1-3; D gene uncertain. This CDR3 reads CASGLGTGSGNTIYF. In DNA form, the CDR3 reads TGTGCTAGTGGTTTGGGAACTGGCTCTGGAAACACCATATATTTT.